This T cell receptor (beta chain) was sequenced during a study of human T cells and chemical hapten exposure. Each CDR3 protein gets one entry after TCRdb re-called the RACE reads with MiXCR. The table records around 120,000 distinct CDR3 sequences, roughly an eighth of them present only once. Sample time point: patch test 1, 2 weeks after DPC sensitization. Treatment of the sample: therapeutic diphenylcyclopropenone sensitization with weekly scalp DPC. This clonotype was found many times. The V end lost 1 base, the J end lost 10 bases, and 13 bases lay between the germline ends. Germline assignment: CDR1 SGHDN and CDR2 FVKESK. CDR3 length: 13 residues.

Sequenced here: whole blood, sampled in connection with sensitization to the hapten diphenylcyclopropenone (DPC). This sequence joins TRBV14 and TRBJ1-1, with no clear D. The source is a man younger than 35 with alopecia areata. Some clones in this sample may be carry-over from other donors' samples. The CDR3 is CASSQVGGLGAFF. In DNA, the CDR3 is TGTGCCAGCAGCCAAGTAGGCGGGCTCGGAGCTTTCTTT.